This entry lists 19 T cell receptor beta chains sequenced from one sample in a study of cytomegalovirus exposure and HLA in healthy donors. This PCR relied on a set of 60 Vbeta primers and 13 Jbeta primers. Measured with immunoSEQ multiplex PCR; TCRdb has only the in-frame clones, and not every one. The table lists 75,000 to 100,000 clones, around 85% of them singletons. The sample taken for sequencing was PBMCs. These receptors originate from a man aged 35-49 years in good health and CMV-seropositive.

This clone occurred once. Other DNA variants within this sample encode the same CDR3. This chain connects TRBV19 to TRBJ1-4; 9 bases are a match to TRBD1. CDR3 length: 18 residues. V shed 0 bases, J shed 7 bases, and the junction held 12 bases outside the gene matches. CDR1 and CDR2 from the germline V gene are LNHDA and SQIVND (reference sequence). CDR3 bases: TGTGCCAGTAGTATAGATCGATCGGAACAGGGGGCGCGTGAAAAACTGTTTTTT. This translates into CASSIDRSEQGAREKLFF.

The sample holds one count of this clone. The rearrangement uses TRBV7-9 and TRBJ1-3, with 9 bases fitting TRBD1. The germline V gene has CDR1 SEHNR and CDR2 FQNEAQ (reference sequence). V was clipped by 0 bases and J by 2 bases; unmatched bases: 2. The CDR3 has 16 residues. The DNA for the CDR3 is TGTGCCAGCAGCTTAGCCGGGACAGGGACTGGAAACACCATATATTTT. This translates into CASSLAGTGTGNTIYF.

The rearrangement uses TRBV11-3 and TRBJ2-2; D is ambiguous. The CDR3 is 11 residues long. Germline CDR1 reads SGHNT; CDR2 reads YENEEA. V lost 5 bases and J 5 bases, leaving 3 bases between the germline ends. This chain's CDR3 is CASSRTGELFF. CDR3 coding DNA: TGTGCCAGCAGCCGTACCGGGGAGCTGTTTTTT.

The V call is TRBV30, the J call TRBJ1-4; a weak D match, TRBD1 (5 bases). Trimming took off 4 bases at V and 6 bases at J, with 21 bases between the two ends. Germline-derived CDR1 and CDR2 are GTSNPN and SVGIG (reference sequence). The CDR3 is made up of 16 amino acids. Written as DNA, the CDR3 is TGTGCCTGGAACCAACCAACAGGCTTTAGAGATGAAAAACTGTTTTTT. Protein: CAWNQPTGFRDEKLFF.

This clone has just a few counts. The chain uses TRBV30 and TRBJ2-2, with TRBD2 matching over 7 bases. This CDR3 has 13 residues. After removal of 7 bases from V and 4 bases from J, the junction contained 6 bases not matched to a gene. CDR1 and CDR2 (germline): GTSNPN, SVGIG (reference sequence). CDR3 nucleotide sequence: TGTGCCTTCCGGGACTATTTCACCGGGGAGCTGTTTTTT. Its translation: CAFRDYFTGELFF. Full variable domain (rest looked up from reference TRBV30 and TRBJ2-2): SQTIHQWPATLVQPVGSPLSLECTVEGTSNPNLYWYRQAAGRGLQLLFYSVGIGQISSEVPQNLSASRPQDRQFILSSKKLLLSDSGFYLCAFRDYFTGELFFGEGSRLTVL.

The CDR3 DNA reads as TGTGCCAGCAGCTTGGAGGGCAGGGGCCAGATCTATGGCTACACCTTC. Translating it yields CASSLEGRGQIYGYTF. This chain uses TRBV5-4 with TRBJ1-2, with TRBD1 as a possible D gene (6 bases). The CDR3 runs to 16 residues. The germline V gene encodes CDR1 SGHNT and CDR2 YYREEE (reference sequence). V was clipped by 0 bases and J by 4 bases, with 16 bases between them. Full variable domain (rest looked up from reference TRBV5-4 and TRBJ1-2): ETGVTQSPTHLIKTRGQQVTLRCSSQSGHNTVSWYQQALGQGPQFIFQYYREEENGRGNFPPRFSGLQFPNYSSELNVNALELDDSALYLCASSLEGRGQIYGYTFGSGTRLTVV.

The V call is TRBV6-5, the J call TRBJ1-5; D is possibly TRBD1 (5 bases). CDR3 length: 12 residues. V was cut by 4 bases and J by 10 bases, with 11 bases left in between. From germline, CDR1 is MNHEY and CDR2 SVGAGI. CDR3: CASSSGSLPQHF. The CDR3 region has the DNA TGTGCCAGCAGTTCAGGGTCCCTCCCCCAGCATTTT.

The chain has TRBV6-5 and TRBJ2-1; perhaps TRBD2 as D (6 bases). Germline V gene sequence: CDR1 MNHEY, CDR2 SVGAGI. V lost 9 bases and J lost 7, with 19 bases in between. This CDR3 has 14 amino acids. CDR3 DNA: TGTGCCAGTTCCACCCCCTGGGCGGGGAATGAGCAGTTCTTC. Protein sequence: CASSTPWAGNEQFF.

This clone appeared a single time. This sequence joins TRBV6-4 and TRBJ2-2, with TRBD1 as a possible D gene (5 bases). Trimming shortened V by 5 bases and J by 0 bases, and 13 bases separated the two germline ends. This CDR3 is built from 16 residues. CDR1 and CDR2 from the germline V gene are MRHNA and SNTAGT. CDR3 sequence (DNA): TGTGCCAGCAGTAAACAGGAAACAACGAACACCGGGGAGCTGTTTTTT. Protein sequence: CASSKQETTNTGELFF.

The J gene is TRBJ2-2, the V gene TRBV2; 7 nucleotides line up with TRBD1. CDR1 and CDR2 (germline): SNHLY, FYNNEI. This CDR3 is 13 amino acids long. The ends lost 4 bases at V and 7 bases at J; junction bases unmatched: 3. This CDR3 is CASSGQGIGELFF. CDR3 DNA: TGTGCCAGCAGTGGACAGGGTATCGGGGAGCTGTTTTTT.

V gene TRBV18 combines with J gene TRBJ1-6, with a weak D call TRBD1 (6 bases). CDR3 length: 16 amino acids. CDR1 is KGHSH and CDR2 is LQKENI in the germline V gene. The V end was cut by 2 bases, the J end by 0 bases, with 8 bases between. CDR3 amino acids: CASSPRGSSYNSPLHF. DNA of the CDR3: TGTGCCAGCTCACCAAGGGGGAGCTCCTATAATTCACCCCTCCACTTT.

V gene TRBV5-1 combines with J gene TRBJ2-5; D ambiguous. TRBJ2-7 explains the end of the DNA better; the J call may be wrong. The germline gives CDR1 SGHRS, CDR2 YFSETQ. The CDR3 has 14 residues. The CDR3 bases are TGCGCCAGCAGCCCCCCGGGTGCCCTCTACGAGCAGTACTTC. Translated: CASSPPGALYEQYF.

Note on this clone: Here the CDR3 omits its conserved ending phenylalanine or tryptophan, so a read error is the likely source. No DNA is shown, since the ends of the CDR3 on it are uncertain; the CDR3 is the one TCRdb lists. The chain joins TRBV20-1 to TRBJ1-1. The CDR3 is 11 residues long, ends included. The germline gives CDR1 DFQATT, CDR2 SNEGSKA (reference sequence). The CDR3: CSARETGETTL.

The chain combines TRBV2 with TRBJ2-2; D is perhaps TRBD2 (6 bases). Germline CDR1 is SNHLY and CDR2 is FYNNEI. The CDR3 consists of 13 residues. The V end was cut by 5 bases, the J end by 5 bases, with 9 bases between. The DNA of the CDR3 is TGTGCCAGCAGTTTGGGACTGACCGGGGAGCTGTTTTTT. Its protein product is CASSLGLTGELFF.

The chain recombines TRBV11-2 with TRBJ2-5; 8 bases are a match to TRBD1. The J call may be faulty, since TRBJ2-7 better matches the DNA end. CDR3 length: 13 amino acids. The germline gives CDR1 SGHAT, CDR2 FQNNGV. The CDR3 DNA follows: TGTGCCAGCACCCGACAGGGGTTCGGCGAGCAGTACTTC. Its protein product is CASTRQGFGEQYF.

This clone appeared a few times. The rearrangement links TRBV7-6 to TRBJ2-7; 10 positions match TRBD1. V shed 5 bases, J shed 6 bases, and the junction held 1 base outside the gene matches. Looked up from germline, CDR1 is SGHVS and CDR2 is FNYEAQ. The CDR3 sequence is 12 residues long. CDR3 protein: CASSGDRGEQYF. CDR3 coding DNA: TGTGCCAGCAGCGGGGACAGGGGCGAGCAGTACTTC.

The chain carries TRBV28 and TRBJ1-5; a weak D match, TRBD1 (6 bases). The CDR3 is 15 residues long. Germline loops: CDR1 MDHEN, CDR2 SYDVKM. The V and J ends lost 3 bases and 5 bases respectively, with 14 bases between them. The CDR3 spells CASSLAGAVHQPQHF. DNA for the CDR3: TGTGCCAGCAGTTTGGCAGGGGCGGTACATCAGCCCCAGCATTTT.

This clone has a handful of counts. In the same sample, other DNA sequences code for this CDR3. This chain's CDR3 is CASSPDRVDYGYTF. CDR3 coding DNA: TGTGCCAGTAGTCCCGACAGGGTGGACTATGGCTACACCTTC. This sequence joins TRBV19 and TRBJ1-2; 7 bases line up with TRBD1. Germline V gene data show CDR1 as LNHDA and CDR2 as SQIVND (reference sequence). V trimming: 5 bases; J trimming: 3 bases; junction bases outside the gene matches: 6. The CDR3 loop spans 14 amino acids.

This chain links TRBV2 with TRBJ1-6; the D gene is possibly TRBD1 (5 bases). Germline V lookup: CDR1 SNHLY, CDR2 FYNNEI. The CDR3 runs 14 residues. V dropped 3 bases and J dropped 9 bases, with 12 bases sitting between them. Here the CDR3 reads CASSDQGNSSPLHF. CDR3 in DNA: TGTGCCAGCAGTGACCAGGGAAATAGTTCACCCCTCCACTTT.